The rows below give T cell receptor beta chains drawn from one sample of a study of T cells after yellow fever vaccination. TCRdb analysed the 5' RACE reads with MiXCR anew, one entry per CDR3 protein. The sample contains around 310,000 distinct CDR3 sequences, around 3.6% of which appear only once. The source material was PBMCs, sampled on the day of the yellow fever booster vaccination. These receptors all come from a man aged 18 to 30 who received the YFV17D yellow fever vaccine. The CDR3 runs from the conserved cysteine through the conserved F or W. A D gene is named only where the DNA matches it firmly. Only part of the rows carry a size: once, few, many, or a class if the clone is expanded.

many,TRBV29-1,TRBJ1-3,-,CSVKRRSGNTIYF
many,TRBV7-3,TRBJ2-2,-,CASSSNPRASDLTGELFF
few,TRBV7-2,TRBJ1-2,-,CASSRPEGAGGYTF
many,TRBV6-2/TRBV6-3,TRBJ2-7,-,CASNSDTYEQYF
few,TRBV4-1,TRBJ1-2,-,CASSAGTQTNYGYTF
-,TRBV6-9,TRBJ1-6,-,CASSYWTLPPGGSPLHF
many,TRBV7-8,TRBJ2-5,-,CASSQIWAGTQYF
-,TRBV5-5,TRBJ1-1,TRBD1,CASSPDRTASLAFF
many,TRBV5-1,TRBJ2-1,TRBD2,CASSPNPGGPGVEQFF
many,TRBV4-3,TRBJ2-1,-,CASSQDLGLGPNEQFF
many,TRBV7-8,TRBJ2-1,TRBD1,CASTPTGLPSYNEQFF
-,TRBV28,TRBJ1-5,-,CASREGGPQHF
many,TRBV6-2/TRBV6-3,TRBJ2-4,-,CASSNTGTYVAKNIQYF
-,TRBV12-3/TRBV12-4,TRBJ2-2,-,CASSSNSANTGELFF
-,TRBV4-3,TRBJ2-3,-,CASSQVRNTDTQYF
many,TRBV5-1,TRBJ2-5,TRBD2,CASSLGLAGGQETQYF
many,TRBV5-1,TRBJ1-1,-,CASSDRVSTEAFF
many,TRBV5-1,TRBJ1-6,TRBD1,CASSLSPGTGNSPLHF
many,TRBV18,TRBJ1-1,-,CASSGDKNTEAFF
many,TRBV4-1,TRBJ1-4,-,CASRQTGTGNEKLFF
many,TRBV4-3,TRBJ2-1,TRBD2,CASSQDWTSGYEQFF
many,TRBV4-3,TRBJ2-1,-,CASSQGLGTYNEQFF